What follows are 32 T cell receptor beta chains derived from one specimen sequenced in a study of CD8 T cells in ankylosing spondylitis. Study findings and constraints: Several highly homologous variants made up a TCR beta motif that seemed to typify ankylosing spondylitis blood.

These receptors have no known antigen. TCRdb passed the 5' RACE reads through MiXCR, listing each CDR3 protein once. The data show about 130,000 distinct CDR3 sequences, roughly a sixth seen once. The specimen sequenced was blood, either unsorted or a sorted T cell fraction (not recorded which). These receptors originate from a male donor with ankylosing spondylitis.

The chain couples TRBV4-3 to TRBJ2-4, with 9 bases aligning to TRBD1. The CDR3 extends over 15 amino acids. J was trimmed by 1 base and V by 4 bases; bases with no gene match: 2. Germline lookup yields CDR1 LGHNA and CDR2 YSLEER. This CDR3 is CASSRTGDAKNIQYF. In DNA form, the CDR3 reads TGCGCCAGCAGCCGGACAGGGGACGCCAAAAACATTCAGTACTTC.

The V and J genes are TRBV20-1 and TRBJ2-3; no definite D call. V was shortened by 1 base and J by 1 base, with 9 bases between the two germline ends. CDR3 length equals 14 residues. CDR1 DFQATT and CDR2 SNEGSKA come from the germline V gene (reference sequence). CDR3 region: CSARARPGTDTQYF. The DNA of the CDR3 is TGCAGTGCTAGAGCTAGGCCTGGCACAGATACGCAGTATTTT.

This chain joins TRBV28 and TRBJ2-5, with D unclear. V was pared by 3 bases and J by 0 bases, with 14 bases between. The V gene's germline CDR1 is MDHEN and CDR2 SYDVKM. CDR3 length: 16 residues. CDR3 coding DNA: TGTGCCAGCAGTTTTACCGGCGGCGTCCACCAAGAGACCCAGTACTTC. This translates into CASSFTGGVHQETQYF. The whole variable domain, remainder taken from reference TRBV28 and TRBJ2-5, is DVKVTQSSRYLVKRTGEKVFLECVQDMDHENMFWYRQDPGLGLRLIYFSYDVKMKEKGDIPEGYSVSREKKERFSLILESASTNQTSMYLCASSFTGGVHQETQYFGPGTRLLVL.

This clonotype was counted between two and nine times. The chain carries TRBV7-9 and TRBJ2-2; D not resolved. Germline CDR1 and CDR2: SEHNR and FQNEAQ (reference sequence). CDR3 length equals 13 residues. Trimming left V 5 bases short and J 1 base short, with 5 bases between. CDR3 sequence: CASSLRNTGELFF. CDR3 DNA: TGTGCCAGCAGCCTAAGGAACACCGGGGAGCTGTTTTTT.

The chain uses TRBV28 and TRBJ2-1; possible D gene TRBD1, 6 bases. This CDR3 spans 13 amino acids. Germline CDR1 is MDHEN and CDR2 is SYDVKM. With 6 bases removed from V and 6 bases from J, the gap between germline ends came to 12 bases. The CDR3 spells CASSDTGLNEQFF. The CDR3 DNA is TGTGCCAGCAGCGATACAGGGCTCAATGAGCAGTTCTTC.

The V gene is TRBV7-3, the J gene TRBJ2-5; D is possibly TRBD2 (6 bases). V lost 5 bases and J lost 4, with 20 bases in between. The CDR3 covers 16 residues. Germline CDR1 is SGHTA and CDR2 is FQGTGA. CDR3 region: CASSPAGRRGLETQYF. The CDR3 DNA reads as TGTGCCAGCAGCCCTGCCGGGAGAAGGGGATTAGAGACCCAGTACTTC.

The V gene is TRBV4-1, the J gene TRBJ2-1, with 7 positions matching TRBD2. V was clipped by 7 bases and J by 6 bases; unmatched bases: 6. This CDR3 region has 13 residues. Germline V gene lookup returns CDR1 MGHRA and CDR2 YSYEKL. The CDR3 DNA reads as TGCGCCAGCACGGGACTACACACCAATGAGCAGTTCTTC. This encodes CASTGLHTNEQFF.

The rearrangement links TRBV7-3 to TRBJ2-2, with unresolved D. The CDR3 covers 17 residues. Trimming shortened V by 2 bases and J by 0 bases, and 13 bases separated the two germline ends. Germline V lookup: CDR1 SGHTA, CDR2 FQGTGA. This chain's CDR3 is CASSLGPTAANTGELFF. The CDR3 DNA is TGTGCCAGCAGCTTAGGTCCTACCGCCGCGAACACCGGGGAGCTGTTTTTT. Based on the CDR3 plus reference TRBV7-3 and TRBJ2-2, the full variable domain is GAGVSQTPSNKVTEKGKYVELRCDPISGHTALYWYRQSLGQGPEFLIYFQGTGAADDSGLPNDRFFAVRPEGSVSTLKIQRTERGDSAVYLCASSLGPTAANTGELFFGEGSRLTVL.

The CDR3 here is CASSLNGRAYYNEQFF. The CDR3 DNA reads TGTGCCAGCAGCTTAAACGGGAGGGCCTACTACAATGAGCAGTTCTTC. This chain uses TRBV7-6 with TRBJ2-1; TRBD2 matches 8 bases. Losses at the gene ends were 2 bases for V and 3 bases for J; bases not matched to a gene: 6. Germline CDR1 is SGHVS and CDR2 is FNYEAQ. This CDR3 is 16 amino acids long.

The chain is built from TRBV7-6 and TRBJ2-3, with unresolved D. Trimming pared 0 bases from V and 2 bases from J, leaving 9 bases between. Germline V gene lookup returns CDR1 SGHVS and CDR2 FNYEAQ. The CDR3 has 15 amino acids. CDR3 nucleotides: TGTGCCAGCAGCTTAGCGAAGGCTAACACAGATACGCAGTATTTT. It encodes CASSLAKANTDTQYF.

This clonotype appeared many times. The rearrangement joins TRBV7-9 to TRBJ2-1; 8 bases line up with TRBD2. V shed 2 bases, J shed 0 bases, and the junction held 3 bases outside the gene matches. The CDR3 contains 16 residues. The germline V gene has CDR1 SEHNR and CDR2 FQNEAQ (reference sequence). DNA for the CDR3: TGTGCCAGCAGCTTACTGAGCGGGAGCTCCTACAATGAGCAGTTCTTC. Translating it yields CASSLLSGSSYNEQFF.

This clonotype was seen more than once but under ten times. V is TRBV12-3 or TRBV12-4 and J is TRBJ2-1, with TRBD1 identical over 8 bases. Germline trimming cut 5 bases from V and 10 bases from J; bases unmatched to any gene: 10. This CDR3 contains 14 residues. The CDR3 DNA reads as TGTGCCAGCAGTCATGGACAGGGTCAGGGGGAGCAGTTCTTC. This gives the protein CASSHGQGQGEQFF.

The chain has TRBV4-3 and TRBJ2-2, with D uncertain. CDR1 is LGHNA and CDR2 is YSLEER in the germline V gene. CDR3 length: 19 residues. V was trimmed by 1 base and J by 1 base, leaving 19 bases between them. Here the CDR3 DNA reads TGCGCCAGCAGCCAAGCCCTCCTGGCTGGCGGAGAGAACACCGGGGAGCTGTTTTTT. This codes for CASSQALLAGGENTGELFF.

V gene TRBV6-5 combines with J gene TRBJ2-7; 7 nucleotides align to TRBD2. Unmatched junction bases numbered 11, after V lost 4 bases and J lost 2 bases. The CDR3 has 16 amino acids. Germline V gives CDR1 MNHEY, CDR2 SVGAGI. The CDR3 sequence: CASSSLRGLKTYEQYF. The CDR3 DNA sequence: TGTGCCAGCAGTTCGCTAAGGGGACTAAAGACCTACGAGCAGTACTTC.

V gene TRBV12-3 or TRBV12-4 combines with J gene TRBJ1-3; D unclear. The ends were cut back, 3 bases at V and 3 bases at J, with 6 bases in the middle. This CDR3 has 13 residues. CDR3 sequence (DNA): TGTGCCAGCAGTTTTAACATTGGAAACACCATATATTTT. This sequence encodes CASSFNIGNTIYF.

This clonotype was counted only a few times. J is TRBJ2-2 and V is TRBV3-1; 9 positions agree with TRBD2. Germline CDR1 LGHDT, CDR2 YNNKEL (reference sequence). The J segment lost 1 base and the V segment lost 4 bases, leaving 4 bases of the junction unmatched. There are 16 residues in the CDR3. DNA of the CDR3: TGTGCCAGCAGCCGTCGTAGCGGGAGGAACACCGGGGAGCTGTTTTTT. This gives the protein CASSRRSGRNTGELFF.

J is TRBJ2-5 and V is TRBV28; D is perhaps TRBD2 (7 bases). Trimming stripped 5 bases from V and 5 bases from J, with 15 bases between. The CDR3 sequence is 14 residues long. In germline, CDR1 is MDHEN, CDR2 SYDVKM. The CDR3 loop is CASSHGGLLETQYF. The DNA of the CDR3 is TGTGCCAGCAGTCACGGGGGGCTACTGGAGACCCAGTACTTC.

The genes are TRBV4-3 and TRBJ2-1, with 15 nucleotides matching TRBD2. The germline V gene has CDR1 LGHNA and CDR2 YSLEER. CDR3 length equals 16 residues. V lost 0 bases, J lost 9 bases, and 3 bases stayed unmatched. CDR3 protein: CASSQDEGLAGGEQFF. DNA for the CDR3: TGCGCCAGCAGCCAAGACGAGGGACTAGCGGGAGGTGAGCAGTTCTTC.

The chain is built from TRBV27 and TRBJ1-1; D perhaps matches TRBD1 (6 bases). CDR1 is MNHEY, CDR2 SMNVEV, per germline (reference sequence). V was clipped by 5 bases and J by 5 bases, with 15 bases between them. The CDR3 consists of 14 residues. The CDR3 loop is CASSSTGLWTEAFF. In DNA form, the CDR3 reads TGTGCCAGCAGTAGCACAGGGTTGTGGACTGAAGCTTTCTTT.

This clonotype was seen more than once but under ten times. The CDR3 here is CSARLLLAGGNEQFF. The CDR3 region has the DNA TGCAGTGCTAGACTCCTCCTAGCGGGAGGCAATGAGCAGTTCTTC. The V call is TRBV20-1, the J call TRBJ2-1; 11 bases are shared with TRBD2. V was clipped by 2 bases and J by 6 bases; unmatched bases: 6. This CDR3 comprises 15 residues. Germline CDR1 reads DFQATT; CDR2 reads SNEGSKA (reference sequence).

This chain joins TRBV10-3 and TRBJ2-3; 10 bases match TRBD2. Per germline, CDR1 ENHRY and CDR2 SYGVKD. Germline trimming cut 2 bases from V and 3 bases from J; bases unmatched to any gene: 14. This CDR3 spans 19 amino acids. CDR3 sequence (DNA): TGTGCCATCAGTGAGCTGGGGCTAGCGGGAGCAAAAAGTACAGATACGCAGTATTTT. This codes for CAISELGLAGAKSTDTQYF.

This clonotype occurred many times. The V call is TRBV28, the J call TRBJ2-3; D is undetermined. The CDR3 has 14 residues. Germline CDR1 MDHEN, CDR2 SYDVKM. Trimming pared 5 bases from V and 1 base from J, leaving 10 bases between. The CDR3 protein is CASSGQEGTDTQYF. The CDR3 DNA reads as TGTGCCAGCAGTGGCCAAGAAGGCACAGATACGCAGTATTTT. The variable domain in full, completed from reference TRBV28 and TRBJ2-3, reads DVKVTQSSRYLVKRTGEKVFLECVQDMDHENMFWYRQDPGLGLRLIYFSYDVKMKEKGDIPEGYSVSREKKERFSLILESASTNQTSMYLCASSGQEGTDTQYFGPGTRLTVL.

This chain connects TRBV19 to TRBJ2-6; D uncertain. This CDR3 has 14 residues. Germline V gene lookup returns CDR1 LNHDA and CDR2 SQIVND (reference sequence). V was pared by 6 bases and J by 0 bases, with 6 bases between. The CDR3 coding sequence is TGTGCCAGTAGGGAGAGCTCTGGGGCCAACGTCCTGACTTTC. This translates into CASRESSGANVLTF.

The sample holds a few counts of this clonotype. The chain links TRBV2 to TRBJ1-2; D gene unclear. V was clipped by 1 base and J by 4 bases, with 13 bases between them. The CDR3 has 15 residues. Germline V gene sequence: CDR1 SNHLY, CDR2 FYNNEI. This CDR3 reads CASSEEGRMTYGYTF. CDR3 in DNA: TGTGCCAGCAGTGAAGAAGGCAGAATGACCTATGGCTACACCTTC.

The sample holds a few counts of this clonotype. The chain has TRBV11-2 and TRBJ2-3; D remains unclear. CDR3 size: 15 residues. The V end was cut by 5 bases, the J end by 0 bases, with 12 bases between. Germline V CDR1 and CDR2: SGHAT, FQNNGV. In DNA form, the CDR3 reads TGTGCCAGCAGCCCCAATCTCGGTAGCACAGATACGCAGTATTTT. This encodes CASSPNLGSTDTQYF.

This clonotype has a handful of counts. The rearrangement uses TRBV5-1 and TRBJ2-5; 7 bases map to TRBD1. The trim removed 0 bases at V and 5 bases at J, leaving 10 bases unmatched. The CDR3 is made up of 16 amino acids. CDR1 SGHRS and CDR2 YFSETQ come from the germline V gene. In DNA form, the CDR3 reads TGCGCCAGCAGCTTGGCAGACAGGGTAGTGAGGGAGACCCAGTACTTC. This gives the protein CASSLADRVVRETQYF.

The chain uses TRBV4-2 and TRBJ2-7, with 11 bases matching TRBD2. The CDR3 totals 14 residues. CDR1 is LGHNA and CDR2 is YNFKEQ in the germline V gene. The V segment lost 6 bases and the J segment 4 bases; nucleotides outside the gene matches: 5. CDR3 in amino acids: CASSRLAGLYEQYF. In nucleotides, the CDR3 is TGTGCCAGCAGTAGACTAGCGGGACTTTACGAGCAGTACTTC.

This clonotype was observed at least ten times. The chain uses TRBV9 and TRBJ1-1; D is uncertain. V lost 2 bases, J lost 1 base, and 12 bases lay in between. The V gene's germline CDR1 is SGDLS and CDR2 YYNGEE. The CDR3 runs 15 residues. The chain's CDR3 is CASSVLGSRNTEAFF. The CDR3 DNA reads as TGTGCCAGCAGCGTTCTGGGATCTCGGAACACTGAAGCTTTCTTT.

This clonotype was counted between two and nine times. The gene calls are TRBV6-2 or TRBV6-3 and TRBJ2-7; D call uncertain. Trimming left V 8 bases short and J 5 bases short, with 13 bases between. In germline, CDR1 is MNHEY, CDR2 SVGEGT. The CDR3 extends over 12 amino acids. CDR3 in amino acids: CASESYSDEQYF. DNA for the CDR3: TGTGCCAGCGAGTCGTACTCTGACGAGCAGTACTTC.

This clonotype was seen more than once but under ten times. V gene TRBV9 combines with J gene TRBJ2-5; D perhaps matches TRBD1 (5 bases). Trimming cost V 4 bases and J 1 base, with 11 bases left between them. Looked up from germline, CDR1 is SGDLS and CDR2 is YYNGEE. This CDR3 is 14 amino acids long. The DNA for the CDR3 is TGTGCCAGCAGCACTTCGACAGCCCAAGAGACCCAGTACTTC. It specifies CASSTSTAQETQYF.

This clonotype was seen a handful of times. V gene TRBV5-1 combines with J gene TRBJ2-7; no clear D. The germline V and J ends were trimmed by 1 base and 7 bases, with 18 bases remaining between them. This CDR3 region has 15 residues. The V gene's germline CDR1 is SGHRS and CDR2 YFSETQ. This CDR3 is CASSLISRASQEQYF. The CDR3 DNA is TGCGCCAGCAGCTTGATCTCAAGGGCCAGCCAGGAGCAGTACTTC.

The J gene is TRBJ2-7, the V gene TRBV7-8; D perhaps matches TRBD2 (6 bases). This CDR3 is 16 amino acids long. The germline V gene encodes CDR1 SGHVS and CDR2 FQNEAQ. V was clipped by 1 base and J by 2 bases, with 15 bases between them. The CDR3 region has the DNA TGTGCCAGCAGCTTAGAGGGCGGGACCATCACCTACGAGCAGTACTTC. Amino acid sequence: CASSLEGGTITYEQYF.